These 27 T cell receptor beta chains share one sample of origin, sequenced in a study of cytomegalovirus exposure and HLA in healthy donors. Here immunoSEQ multiplex PCR was the method, and the copy in TCRdb shows in-frame clones only, minus some. This sample has about 150,000 clones, with about 94% found just once. The sample taken for sequencing was PBMCs. The receptors originated from a man aged 18 to 30 in good health and CMV-seropositive.

V usage is TRBV5-6 and J usage is TRBJ1-1; D might be TRBD1 (5 bases). The germline gives CDR1 SGHDT, CDR2 YYEEEE. This CDR3 is built from 18 residues. V gave up 0 bases and J gave up 0 bases, with 18 bases separating them. For the CDR3, the DNA is TGTGCCAGCAGCTTGGCCGCTGCACAGGCCCTCTTGAACACTGAAGCTTTCTTT. The encoded protein is CASSLAAAQALLNTEAFF.

The chain has TRBV6-5 and TRBJ2-7, with 8 bases matching TRBD1. Germline CDR1 MNHEY, CDR2 SVGAGI. The CDR3 loop spans 15 amino acids. Trimming cost V 1 base and J 2 bases; bases outside gene matches: 4. CDR3 sequence: CASSYYQGAAYEQYF. The CDR3, as DNA: TGTGCCAGCAGTTACTACCAGGGGGCGGCCTACGAGCAGTACTTC.

This clone is a singleton in its sample. This chain joins TRBV28 and TRBJ2-1; tentatively, D is TRBD2 (6 bases). Germline V gene sequence: CDR1 MDHEN, CDR2 SYDVKM. The V gene lost 5 bases and the J gene lost 4 bases, with 18 bases spanning the gap. The CDR3 loop spans 16 amino acids. This chain's CDR3 is CASSGALASNYNEQFF. CDR3 in DNA: TGTGCCAGCAGTGGGGCCCTAGCGTCAAATTACAATGAGCAGTTCTTC.

The chain carries TRBV27 and TRBJ1-1, with D possibly being TRBD1 (5 bases). Germline loops: CDR1 MNHEY, CDR2 SMNVEV (reference sequence). This CDR3 is built from 12 residues. V was clipped by 2 bases and J by 6 bases, with 7 bases between them. The CDR3 reads CASSLIGAEAFF. CDR3 nucleotides: TGTGCCAGCAGTTTAATAGGGGCTGAAGCTTTCTTT.

The chain uses TRBV6-6 and TRBJ1-2, with D perhaps TRBD1 (6 bases). The V gene lost 4 bases and the J gene lost 9 bases, with 18 bases spanning the gap. From germline, CDR1 is MNHNY and CDR2 SVGAGI (reference sequence). The CDR3 is made up of 14 amino acids. In DNA form, the CDR3 reads TGTGCCAGCAGTTCCACTGCATCAGGGGCGCGCTACACCTTC. Translation gives CASSSTASGARYTF.

In its sample, this clone was seen once. This chain joins TRBV5-1 and TRBJ1-1, with TRBD1 matching 7 bases. With V trimmed by 0 bases and J by 5 bases, 7 bases remained unmatched. Germline loops: CDR1 SGHRS, CDR2 YFSETQ. CDR3 size: 15 residues. CDR3: CASSLAPGGHTEAFF. Written as DNA, the CDR3 is TGCGCCAGCAGCTTGGCCCCAGGGGGTCATACTGAAGCTTTCTTT.

J is TRBJ1-5 and V is TRBV9; D is possibly TRBD1 (6 bases). There are 15 residues in the CDR3. Deletions cut 2 bases from V and 3 bases from J, with 12 bases between. In germline, CDR1 is SGDLS, CDR2 YYNGEE. CDR3 bases: TGTGCCAGCAGCGTGGGTACAGGGATCAATCAGCCCCAGCATTTT. Amino acid sequence: CASSVGTGINQPQHF. Using reference TRBV9 and TRBJ1-5 for the parts outside the CDR3, the full variable domain is DSGVTQTPKHLITATGQRVTLRCSPRSGDLSVYWYQQSLDQGLQFLIQYYNGEERAKGNILERFSAQQFPDLHSELNLSSLELGDSALYFCASSVGTGINQPQHFGDGTRLSIL.

The chain uses TRBV10-2 and TRBJ2-5; 7 nucleotides match TRBD2. The germline V gene has CDR1 WSHSY and CDR2 SAAADI. J was trimmed by 3 bases and V by 2 bases; bases with no gene match: 6. CDR3 size: 15 residues. CDR3 sequence: CASSEVAGYEETQYF. CDR3 nucleotide sequence: TGCGCCAGCAGTGAGGTAGCGGGTTATGAAGAGACCCAGTACTTC.

The chain combines TRBV4-1 with TRBJ2-7; 11 bases fit TRBD2. This CDR3 is 15 amino acids long. Germline CDR1 reads MGHRA; CDR2 reads YSYEKL. Losses at the gene ends were 0 bases for V and 6 bases for J; bases not matched to a gene: 4. The CDR3 region has the DNA TGCGCCAGCAGCCAAGAATTAGCGGGAGGGGGCGAGCAGTACTTC. Translating it yields CASSQELAGGGEQYF.

This chain connects TRBV5-8 to TRBJ2-5; D is perhaps TRBD1 (5 bases). In germline, CDR1 is SGHTS, CDR2 YDEGEE. V was shortened by 1 base and J by 5 bases, with 9 bases between the two germline ends. This CDR3 region has 13 residues. The CDR3 DNA reads TGTGCCAGCAGCTTGAAAGGGGTGGAGACCCAGTACTTC. Translation gives CASSLKGVETQYF.

Written as DNA, the CDR3 is TGCGCCAGCAGCGCCTCTACAGGGGGCGACTCCTACGAGCAGTACTTC. Protein: CASSASTGGDSYEQYF. The chain combines TRBV5-1 with TRBJ2-7; 9 bases agree with TRBD1. The V gene's germline CDR1 is SGHRS and CDR2 YFSETQ. The CDR3 is made up of 16 amino acids. J lost 0 bases, V lost 4 bases, and 8 bases had no gene match.

The sample holds one count of this clone. The rearrangement uses TRBV4-1 and TRBJ2-1, with TRBD2 as a possible D gene (5 bases). V was shortened by 0 bases and J by 7 bases, with 10 bases between the two germline ends. This CDR3 is 14 amino acids long. Germline V gene data show CDR1 as MGHRA and CDR2 as YSYEKL. The CDR3 loop is CASSQDTGRNEQFF. The DNA of the CDR3 is TGCGCCAGCAGCCAAGATACGGGAAGGAATGAGCAGTTCTTC.

This chain joins TRBV5-1 and TRBJ1-1, with TRBD1 identical over 7 bases. Trimming cost V 7 bases and J 6 bases; bases outside gene matches: 9. The V gene's germline CDR1 is SGHRS and CDR2 YFSETQ. The CDR3 contains 13 residues. In nucleotides, the CDR3 is TGCGCCAGCGCTACAGGGGAAGCGGCTGAAGCTTTCTTT. Protein: CASATGEAAEAFF. The whole variable domain, remainder taken from reference TRBV5-1 and TRBJ1-1, is KAGVTQTPRYLIKTRGQQVTLSCSPISGHRSVSWYQQTPGQGLQFLFEYFSETQRNKGNFPGRFSGRQFSNSRSEMNVSTLELGDSALYLCASATGEAAEAFFGQGTRLTVV.

This sequence joins TRBV5-1 and TRBJ1-1, with 7 bases fitting TRBD1. Losses at the gene ends were 2 bases for V and 1 base for J; bases not matched to a gene: 2. The germline gives CDR1 SGHRS, CDR2 YFSETQ. The CDR3 is 14 amino acids. CDR3 DNA sequence: TGCGCCAGCAGCTTCCGGACAGGGAACACTGAAGCTTTCTTT. Protein product: CASSFRTGNTEAFF.

Only one count was recorded for this clone. The chain employs TRBV13 and TRBJ1-2; 12 nucleotides line up with TRBD1. CDR1 and CDR2 (germline): PRHDT, FYEKMQ (reference sequence). This CDR3 has 17 residues. V shed 5 bases and J 0 bases; nucleotides not matched to a gene: 7. CDR3: CASSPWDRGQTNYGYTF. For the CDR3, the DNA is TGTGCCAGCAGCCCCTGGGACAGGGGGCAGACTAACTATGGCTACACCTTC.

The chain uses TRBV2 and TRBJ2-3; D gene ambiguous. The CDR3 loop spans 14 amino acids. The V gene lost 2 bases and the J gene lost 7 bases, with 13 bases spanning the gap. The germline V gene encodes CDR1 SNHLY and CDR2 FYNNEI. The CDR3 spells CASSEFRTDNTQYF. The CDR3 DNA is TGTGCCAGCAGTGAATTTCGAACAGACAATACGCAGTATTTT. The full variable domain, in which reference TRBV2 and TRBJ2-3 provide the parts outside the CDR3, is EPEVTQTPSHQVTQMGQEVILRCVPISNHLYFYWYRQILGQKVEFLVSFYNNEISEKSEIFDDQFSVERPDGSNFTLKIRSTKLEDSAMYFCASSEFRTDNTQYFGPGTRLTVL.

The chain carries TRBV9 and TRBJ2-5; 11 bases match TRBD2. J lost 3 bases, V lost 3 bases, and 1 base had no gene match. This CDR3 is built from 14 residues. CDR1 and CDR2 (germline): SGDLS, YYNGEE. DNA of the CDR3: TGTGCCAGCAGCGCGGGACTAGCGGAAGAGACCCAGTACTTC. The encoded protein is CASSAGLAEETQYF.

This chain links TRBV4-1 with TRBJ2-2; the match to TRBD2 covers 13 bases. CDR3 length: 18 residues. V dropped 4 bases and J dropped 2; count of bases not matched to a gene: 7. CDR1 and CDR2 (germline): MGHRA, YSYEKL. CDR3 amino acids: CASSRETSGRRNTGELFF. CDR3 bases: TGCGCCAGCAGCCGCGAGACTAGCGGGAGGAGAAACACCGGGGAGCTGTTTTTT.

With respect to this clone: Other nucleotide sequences from this sample produce the same CDR3. The chain combines TRBV2 with TRBJ1-5; D may be TRBD1 (5 bases). CDR1 is SNHLY, CDR2 FYNNEI, per germline. This CDR3 spans 14 amino acids. The germline V and J ends were trimmed by 3 bases and 4 bases, with 10 bases remaining between them. CDR3 amino acids: CASSDGGVNQPQHF. Written as DNA, the CDR3 is TGTGCCAGCAGTGATGGAGGGGTGAATCAGCCCCAGCATTTT.

The chain is built from TRBV28 and TRBJ2-6, with a possible D match to TRBD2 (6 bases). V shed 4 bases and J shed 2 bases, with 12 bases lying between them. In germline, CDR1 is MDHEN, CDR2 SYDVKM. The CDR3 has 16 residues. The CDR3 sequence: CASSSGTDAGANVLTF. DNA of the CDR3: TGTGCCAGCAGTTCCGGGACTGACGCTGGGGCCAACGTCCTGACTTTC. The full variable domain, its missing parts supplied by reference TRBV28 and TRBJ2-6, is DVKVTQSSRYLVKRTGEKVFLECVQDMDHENMFWYRQDPGLGLRLIYFSYDVKMKEKGDIPEGYSVSREKKERFSLILESASTNQTSMYLCASSSGTDAGANVLTFGAGSRLTVL.

DNA for the CDR3: TGTGCCAGCTTGAGGGAGAATGAAAAACTGTTTTTT. Its protein is CASLRENEKLFF. This chain links TRBV2 with TRBJ1-4, with D hard to call. Germline CDR1 and CDR2: SNHLY and FYNNEI. The CDR3 contains 12 residues. V dropped 8 bases and J dropped 5 bases, with 9 bases sitting between them. The entire variable domain, with the rest obtained from reference TRBV2 and TRBJ1-4, is as follows: EPEVTQTPSHQVTQMGQEVILRCVPISNHLYFYWYRQILGQKVEFLVSFYNNEISEKSEIFDDQFSVERPDGSNFTLKIRSTKLEDSAMYFCASLRENEKLFFGSGTQLSVL.

The CDR3 DNA follows: TGTGCCAGCAGTTTTGGGCCCAATCAGCCCCAGCATTTT. It is translated as CASSFGPNQPQHF. The V call is TRBV27, the J call TRBJ1-5; no firm D call. Trimming removed 3 bases from V and 3 bases from J, with 6 bases in between. This CDR3 is built from 13 residues. Germline V gene data show CDR1 as MNHEY and CDR2 as SMNVEV (reference sequence).

The chain couples TRBV4-1 to TRBJ2-2; D gene uncertain. V was shortened by 4 bases and J by 6 bases, with 6 bases between the two germline ends. Germline CDR1 is MGHRA and CDR2 is YSYEKL. The CDR3 totals 12 residues. This CDR3 reads CASSLFSGELFF. The CDR3 DNA reads TGCGCCAGCAGCCTCTTCTCCGGGGAGCTGTTTTTT.

The chain couples TRBV18 to TRBJ2-7, with 7 bases aligning to TRBD2. Per germline, CDR1 KGHSH and CDR2 LQKENI. The CDR3 covers 14 residues. J gave up 4 bases and V 3 bases, and 6 bases lay outside the gene matches. CDR3: CASSPGLADYEQYF. CDR3 DNA sequence: TGTGCCAGCTCACCCGGTCTAGCGGATTACGAGCAGTACTTC.

This chain uses TRBV19 with TRBJ1-5, with a weak D call TRBD1 (5 bases). Germline assignment: CDR1 LNHDA and CDR2 SQIVND (reference sequence). Trimming shortened V by 7 bases and J by 6 bases, and 10 bases separated the two germline ends. The CDR3 sequence is 12 residues long. CDR3 loop: CASTGTGQPQHF. In DNA form, the CDR3 reads TGTGCCAGTACAGGGACTGGTCAGCCCCAGCATTTT. Full variable domain (rest looked up from reference TRBV19 and TRBJ1-5): DGGITQSPKYLFRKEGQNVTLSCEQNLNHDAMYWYRQDPGQGLRLIYYSQIVNDFQKGDIAEGYSVSREKKESFPLTVTSAQKNPTAFYLCASTGTGQPQHFGDGTRLSIL.

This sequence joins TRBV10-3 and TRBJ2-7, with D perhaps matching TRBD1 (5 bases). Germline V lookup: CDR1 ENHRY, CDR2 SYGVKD. V lost 6 bases, J lost 4 bases, and 16 bases lay in between. This CDR3 spans 14 amino acids. In DNA, the CDR3 is TGTGCCATCAGGAGTGGGCAGGGTCCGTACGAGCAGTACTTC. Translated: CAIRSGQGPYEQYF.

CDR3 bases: TGTGCCAGCAGCTTGTATCAGGGTAGGGGTAATCAGCCCCAGCATTTT. Its translation is CASSLYQGRGNQPQHF. The chain uses TRBV5-6 and TRBJ1-5, with D perhaps TRBD1 (5 bases). V lost 1 base and J lost 4, with 15 bases in between. The CDR3 runs 16 residues. Germline CDR1 SGHDT, CDR2 YYEEEE.